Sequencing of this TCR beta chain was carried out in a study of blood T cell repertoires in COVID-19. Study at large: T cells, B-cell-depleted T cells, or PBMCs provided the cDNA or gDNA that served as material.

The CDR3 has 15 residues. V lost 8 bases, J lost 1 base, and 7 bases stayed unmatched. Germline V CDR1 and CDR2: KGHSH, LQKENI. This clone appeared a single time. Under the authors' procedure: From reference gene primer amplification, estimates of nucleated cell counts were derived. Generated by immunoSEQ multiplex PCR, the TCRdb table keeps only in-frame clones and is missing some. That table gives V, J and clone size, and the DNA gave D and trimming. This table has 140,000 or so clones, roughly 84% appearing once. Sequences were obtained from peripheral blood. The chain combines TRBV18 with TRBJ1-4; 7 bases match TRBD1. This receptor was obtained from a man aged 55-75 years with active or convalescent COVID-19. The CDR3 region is CASRFDRETNEKLFF. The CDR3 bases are TGTGCCAGCCGTTTTGACAGGGAAACTAATGAAAAACTGTTTTTT.